The 27 T cell receptor beta chains reported below all come from one sample, sequenced in a study of blood T cell repertoires in COVID-19. Clones were read by immunoSEQ multiplex PCR, and TCRdb kept only the in-frame ones, dropping some. The data hold roughly 420,000 clones, with 70% to 90% observed a single time. The source material was PBMCs or T cells enriched from blood (not recorded which). The origin of the receptors is a woman aged 25 to 39 with acute COVID-19.

The chain employs TRBV10-3 and TRBJ1-2, with 9 bases identical to TRBD1. The CDR3 is 16 amino acids. Germline V gene sequence: CDR1 ENHRY, CDR2 SYGVKD. Germline trimming cut 3 bases from V and 4 bases from J; bases unmatched to any gene: 9. The CDR3 DNA reads as TGTGCCATCAGTGACCCTGACAGGGGGACAAGCTATGGCTACACCTTC. It specifies CAISDPDRGTSYGYTF.

The chain links TRBV3-1 (or the pseudogene TRBV3-2) to TRBJ1-2, with 9 bases aligning to TRBD1. In germline, CDR1 is LGHDT, CDR2 YNNKEL (reference sequence). CDR3 size: 13 residues. V was pared by 4 bases and J by 10 bases, with 7 bases of the junction left unmatched. CDR3 loop: CASSPGTGFVYTF. The CDR3 DNA is TGTGCCAGCAGCCCCGGGACAGGGTTTGTCTACACCTTC.

This clone was seen a single time. V gene TRBV28 combines with J gene TRBJ1-4, with D possibly TRBD1 on 6 matching bases. CDR3 length equals 15 residues. The germline V and J ends were trimmed by 5 bases and 3 bases, with 13 bases remaining between them. Germline V gene lookup returns CDR1 MDHEN and CDR2 SYDVKM. The CDR3 reads CASSLETGSNEKLFF. The CDR3 DNA follows: TGTGCCAGCAGTCTAGAGACAGGTTCTAATGAAAAACTGTTTTTT.

The chain uses TRBV6-2 or TRBV6-3 and TRBJ2-7; TRBD2 matches at 10 bases. Per germline, CDR1 MNHEY and CDR2 SVGEGT. This CDR3 region has 15 residues. J gave up 1 base and V 2 bases, and 2 bases lay outside the gene matches. CDR3 protein: CASSYLAGASYEQYF. The CDR3 DNA reads TGTGCCAGCAGTTACCTAGCGGGGGCATCCTACGAGCAGTACTTC.

The V and J genes are TRBV7-2 and TRBJ1-6; tentatively, D is TRBD1 (6 bases). V gave up 1 base and J gave up 15 bases, with 19 bases separating them. The CDR3 length is 15 residues. CDR1 is SGHTA, CDR2 FQGNSA, per germline. In DNA, the CDR3 is TGTGCCAGCAGCTTAGTTACTGGACAGAAGGTTCGCCTCCACTTT. It is translated as CASSLVTGQKVRLHF.

The J gene is TRBJ2-3, the V gene TRBV9, with 9 bases identical to TRBD1. V gave up 5 bases and J gave up 2 bases; unmatched junction bases: 3. The CDR3 sequence is 14 residues long. Looked up from germline, CDR1 is SGDLS and CDR2 is YYNGEE. Here the CDR3 DNA reads TGTGCCAGCAGTGGGACAGGGAACACAGATACGCAGTATTTT. Translation gives CASSGTGNTDTQYF.

The chain links TRBV7-9 to TRBJ2-7; D might be TRBD2 (6 bases). Per the germline V gene, CDR1 is SEHNR and CDR2 is FQNEAQ (reference sequence). Trimming removed 8 bases at V and 4 bases at J, with 18 bases between. The CDR3 loop spans 14 amino acids. CDR3 loop: CASGRGRNQYEQYF. The CDR3 DNA reads TGTGCCAGCGGGCGGGGACGGAATCAATACGAGCAGTACTTC.

This clone appeared a single time. This chain links TRBV27 with TRBJ1-2, with a tentative D call TRBD1 (5 bases). The CDR3 is 17 residues long. Trimming cost V 2 bases and J 4 bases, with 20 bases left between them. CDR1 is MNHEY, CDR2 SMNVEV, per germline (reference sequence). The CDR3 sequence is CASSLVAGKGSVYGYTF. Written as DNA, the CDR3 is TGTGCCAGCAGTTTAGTGGCAGGGAAGGGTTCAGTCTATGGCTACACCTTC.

The J gene is TRBJ1-1, the V gene TRBV5-1; D might be TRBD1 (6 bases). This CDR3 contains 16 residues. V gave up 7 bases and J gave up 2 bases, with 21 bases separating them. Germline V gene sequence: CDR1 SGHRS, CDR2 YFSETQ. In nucleotides, the CDR3 is TGCGCCAGCGGCCCATGGGAACAGGGTATCAACACTGAAGCTTTCTTT. Protein sequence: CASGPWEQGINTEAFF.

The chain couples TRBV30 to TRBJ1-2, with 11 bases aligning to TRBD1. This CDR3 comprises 14 residues. Germline lookup yields CDR1 GTSNPN and CDR2 SVGIG (reference sequence). J gave up 9 bases and V 3 bases, and 9 bases lay outside the gene matches. The CDR3 coding sequence is TGTGCCTGGAGGTCAGGACAGGGGGCTAGACGCTACACCTTC. Translated, it gives CAWRSGQGARRYTF.

The chain uses TRBV7-9 and TRBJ2-6, with D possibly matching TRBD2 (7 bases). The CDR3 is made up of 18 amino acids. The germline V gene has CDR1 SEHNR and CDR2 FQNEAQ (reference sequence). With 4 bases removed from V and 0 bases from J, the gap between germline ends came to 16 bases. The CDR3, as DNA: TGTGCCAGCAGCTCACCTGGGGGGGCCCCCTCTGGGGCCAACGTCCTGACTTTC. Its protein product is CASSSPGGAPSGANVLTF.

The rearrangement joins TRBV4-1 to TRBJ2-3; 9 bases agree with TRBD2. The germline V gene has CDR1 MGHRA and CDR2 YSYEKL. J lost 1 base, V lost 4 bases, and 6 bases had no gene match. The CDR3 loop spans 16 amino acids. DNA of the CDR3: TGCGCCAGCAGCCGAGTAGCGGGGGCACGCACAGATACGCAGTATTTT. The encoded protein is CASSRVAGARTDTQYF.

This clone was observed a handful of times. This chain links TRBV6-5 with TRBJ1-1; tentative D call: TRBD1 (6 bases). The V end was cut by 7 bases, the J end by 4 bases, with 16 bases between. CDR1 and CDR2 (germline): MNHEY, SVGAGI. This CDR3 contains 14 residues. In DNA, the CDR3 is TGTGCCAGCACCAACAGGGAGCGGAGCACTGAAGCTTTCTTT. Its protein is CASTNRERSTEAFF.

The chain has TRBV19 and TRBJ2-2; 11 positions agree with TRBD1. This CDR3 spans 16 amino acids. Looked up from germline, CDR1 is LNHDA and CDR2 is SQIVND (reference sequence). V trimming: 6 bases; J trimming: 4 bases; junction bases outside the gene matches: 7. The CDR3 DNA sequence: TGTGCCAGTAGACAGTCCGGGACAGGGGGCACCGGGGAGCTGTTTTTT. It specifies CASRQSGTGGTGELFF.

The V call is TRBV5-4, the J call TRBJ2-5; 7 positions match TRBD2. The CDR3 length is 16 residues. Trimming cost V 4 bases and J 5 bases; bases outside gene matches: 14. The germline gives CDR1 SGHNT, CDR2 YYREEE (reference sequence). The CDR3 DNA reads as TGTGCCAGCAGCAAGCTAGAGGGCGGGGGATGGGAGACCCAGTACTTC. Translation gives CASSKLEGGGWETQYF.

The rearrangement joins TRBV19 to TRBJ2-5, with D tentatively TRBD1 (5 bases). The CDR3 has 15 residues. V dropped 0 bases and J dropped 3 bases, with 11 bases sitting between them. Germline lookup yields CDR1 LNHDA and CDR2 SQIVND (reference sequence). The CDR3: CASSIDRGAEETQYF. CDR3 bases: TGTGCCAGTAGTATAGATCGTGGGGCCGAAGAGACCCAGTACTTC.

The V call is TRBV19, the J call TRBJ2-7; D not resolved. The germline CDR1 and CDR2 sequences are LNHDA and SQIVND (reference sequence). V was clipped by 8 bases and J by 0 bases, with 14 bases between them. This CDR3 contains 14 residues. The CDR3 DNA reads TGTGCCAGTTCCCTTGAGCGCAACTCCTACGAGCAGTACTTC. Encoded protein: CASSLERNSYEQYF.

The chain uses TRBV3-1 (or the pseudogene TRBV3-2) and TRBJ2-1; 7 nucleotides agree with TRBD1. CDR1 and CDR2 (germline): LGHDT, YNNKEL (reference sequence). Losses at the gene ends were 5 bases for V and 4 bases for J; bases not matched to a gene: 8. The CDR3 spans 15 residues. The CDR3 bases are TGTGCCAGCAGCTATGGACAGGCGTTGTACAATGAGCAGTTCTTC. Translated, it gives CASSYGQALYNEQFF.

This clone was observed once. The V call is TRBV29-1, the J call TRBJ1-2, with TRBD1 matching 7 bases. The germline gives CDR1 SQVTM, CDR2 ANQGSEA. This CDR3 region has 13 residues. Unmatched junction bases numbered 6, after V lost 4 bases and J lost 4 bases. The CDR3 spells CSVVPQGGYGYTF. The CDR3 DNA is TGCAGCGTTGTGCCCCAGGGGGGCTATGGCTACACCTTC.

The genes are TRBV5-6 and TRBJ1-1; tentative D call: TRBD1 (6 bases). This CDR3 is built from 14 residues. Germline lookup yields CDR1 SGHDT and CDR2 YYEEEE. V shed 0 bases and J shed 5 bases, with 11 bases lying between them. DNA of the CDR3: TGTGCCAGCAGCTTGGTAGCAGGGACAACTGAAGCTTTCTTT. Translating it yields CASSLVAGTTEAFF.

The chain recombines TRBV24-1 with TRBJ1-4; possible D gene TRBD1, 6 bases. Trimming removed 5 bases at V and 0 bases at J, with 21 bases between. Looked up from germline, CDR1 is KGHDR and CDR2 is SFDVKD. This CDR3 spans 19 amino acids. The DNA for the CDR3 is TGTGCCACCAGTGCGGGGGGCAGAGTGGCTGGGGCAACTAATGAAAAACTGTTTTTT. This gives the protein CATSAGGRVAGATNEKLFF.

The chain employs TRBV28 and TRBJ2-7; D gene ambiguous. Germline V gene sequence: CDR1 MDHEN, CDR2 SYDVKM. The CDR3 is 14 residues long. Trimming shortened V by 4 bases and J by 1 base, and 11 bases separated the two germline ends. CDR3 region: CASSSRMTSYEQYF. CDR3 nucleotide sequence: TGTGCCAGCAGTTCCCGGATGACTTCCTACGAGCAGTACTTC.

The chain employs TRBV5-1 and TRBJ2-7; weak D call: TRBD1 (6 bases). The CDR3 sequence is 14 residues long. CDR1 and CDR2 from the germline V gene are SGHRS and YFSETQ. V was clipped by 3 bases and J by 1 base, with 11 bases between them. The CDR3 DNA reads TGCGCCAGCAGCTCCCGGGACAATTCCTACGAGCAGTACTTC. Translating it yields CASSSRDNSYEQYF.

The rearrangement links TRBV19 to TRBJ2-7; 9 bases are shared with TRBD1. The CDR3 is 15 residues long. Germline V gene lookup returns CDR1 LNHDA and CDR2 SQIVND (reference sequence). V lost 3 bases and J lost 4; bases outside the gene matches: 7. The CDR3 nucleotides read TGTGCCAGTAGTATTGGGGGACAGGGTGGTTACGAGCAGTACTTC. This translates into CASSIGGQGGYEQYF.

This clone was recorded once. The chain joins TRBV19 to TRBJ1-2, with TRBD1 matching 9 bases. The germline CDR1 and CDR2 sequences are LNHDA and SQIVND (reference sequence). There are 14 residues in the CDR3. V shed 5 bases and J 0 bases; nucleotides not matched to a gene: 1. CDR3 sequence (DNA): TGTGCCAGTAGTGGGGACAGGGCTAACTATGGCTACACCTTC. This codes for CASSGDRANYGYTF.

Here the CDR3 reads CASSQVTRDTYEQYF. The CDR3 DNA follows: TGCGCCAGCAGCCAAGTTACCAGGGATACCTACGAGCAGTACTTC. The rearrangement joins TRBV4-1 to TRBJ2-7, with a possible D match to TRBD1 (5 bases). CDR1 MGHRA and CDR2 YSYEKL come from the germline V gene. This CDR3 region has 15 residues. The V end was cut by 1 base, the J end by 2 bases, with 12 bases between.

The chain uses TRBV5-3 and TRBJ1-1; TRBD1 matches at 7 bases. TRBV5-3 is classed as an ORF, of uncertain function. The length of the CDR3 is 16 residues. V lost 2 bases and J lost 0; bases outside the gene matches: 7. The CDR3: CARSLDPGQMNTEAFF. CDR3 DNA sequence: TGTGCCAGAAGCTTAGATCCGGGACAGATGAACACTGAAGCTTTCTTT.